The 25 T cell receptor beta chains given below trace back to one sample, sequenced in a study of regulatory T cells in long-lasting Graves disease. As for time point: newly diagnosed GD, antithyroid drugs for less than 3 months. Construction of the TCR library relied on RNA isolated from PBMCs. Building the TCR beta libraries relied on iRepertoire HTBI primers, and CDR3 regions underwent Arm-PCR. TCRdb redid the calling of the multiplex PCR reads with MiXCR, one entry per CDR3 protein. The table lists roughly 250,000 distinct CDR3 sequences, around a sixth of them singletons. Another study also made use of these data, one on T cells in Graves' hyperthyroidism and ophthalmopathy.

The specimen was peripheral blood mononuclear cells (PBMCs), collected at new diagnosis, from a patient treated with antithyroid drugs. The receptor set was obtained from a woman in her 30s with Graves disease.

This clonotype was detected a few times. This chain connects TRBV20-1 to TRBJ1-5; a possible D gene is TRBD1 (5 bases). Germline V gene sequence: CDR1 DFQATT, CDR2 SNEGSKA (reference sequence). Trimming removed 5 bases from V and 7 bases from J, with 18 bases in between. The CDR3 totals 14 residues. This CDR3 is CSAPRAGNPQPQHF. For the CDR3, the DNA is TGCAGTGCTCCTCGGGCAGGGAACCCACAGCCCCAGCATTTT.

The table lists this clonotype with many counts. The J gene is TRBJ1-2, the V gene TRBV20-1, with TRBD1 matching 8 bases. The CDR3 has 15 residues. The trim removed 3 bases at V and 1 base at J, leaving 7 bases unmatched. Germline CDR1 and CDR2: DFQATT and SNEGSKA (reference sequence). The CDR3 loop is CSASRGQDINYGYTF. Here the CDR3 DNA reads TGCAGTGCTAGTCGGGGACAGGATATTAACTATGGCTACACCTTC.

This clonotype was found a few times. The chain employs TRBV19 and TRBJ1-2; no clear D. The CDR3 loop spans 15 amino acids. The V gene's germline CDR1 is LNHDA and CDR2 SQIVND (reference sequence). Trimming left V 7 bases short and J 1 base short, with 16 bases between. CDR3 nucleotides: TGTGCCAGTACCCCCAGGTTCCTACATAACTATGGCTACACCTTC. Residues: CASTPRFLHNYGYTF. The full variable domain, with the rest looked up from reference TRBV19 and TRBJ1-2, is DGGITQSPKYLFRKEGQNVTLSCEQNLNHDAMYWYRQDPGQGLRLIYYSQIVNDFQKGDIAEGYSVSREKKESFPLTVTSAQKNPTAFYLCASTPRFLHNYGYTFGSGTRLTVV.

This clonotype was seen repeatedly, ten times or more. In this CDR3 the conserved last residue, phenylalanine or tryptophan, is missing, so a read error is likely. This chain links TRBV6-1 with TRBJ1-1; D remains unclear. Germline CDR1 and CDR2: MNHNS and SASEGT. The V end was cut by 11 bases, the J end by 1 base, with 14 bases between. The CDR3 is 13 residues long. The CDR3 reads CAVGLFGNTEAFL. For the CDR3, the DNA is TGTGCCGTAGGGCTGTTCGGGAACACTGAAGCTTTCCTT.

This clonotype was seen at least ten times. Here the CDR3 DNA reads TGTGCTAGTGGTTTGGGGGTCGACTATAGCAATCAGCCCCAGCATTTT. Translating it yields CASGLGVDYSNQPQHF. The chain is built from TRBV12-5 and TRBJ1-5; D call uncertain. The CDR3 sequence is 16 residues long. V was cut by 1 base and J by 0 bases, with 10 bases left in between. The V gene's germline CDR1 is LGHNT and CDR2 FRNRAP. Full variable domain (remainder filled in from reference TRBV12-5 and TRBJ1-5): DARVTQTPRHKVTEMGQEVTMRCQPILGHNTVFWYRQTMMQGLELLAYFRNRAPLDDSGMPKDRFSAEMPDATLATLKIQPSEPRDSAVYFCASGLGVDYSNQPQHFGDGTRLSIL.

The V and J genes are TRBV19 and TRBJ1-1, with 7 bases aligning to TRBD1. CDR3 length equals 12 residues. Germline V gene sequence: CDR1 LNHDA, CDR2 SQIVND (reference sequence). The V gene end was trimmed by 8 bases and the J gene end by 4 bases; junction bases not matched to a gene: 4. The CDR3 here is CASGAGGTEAFF. CDR3 nucleotide sequence: TGTGCCAGTGGTGCAGGGGGCACTGAAGCTTTCTTT.

The chain joins TRBV7-8 to TRBJ2-7, with 14 bases lining up with TRBD2. Germline-derived CDR1 and CDR2 are SGHVS and FQNEAQ. The J segment lost 6 bases and the V segment lost 6 bases, leaving 10 bases of the junction unmatched. This CDR3 comprises 16 residues. CDR3 residues: CASRSREGLAGGEQYF. The CDR3 DNA reads as TGTGCCAGCAGATCCCGGGAAGGACTAGCGGGAGGCGAGCAGTACTTC.

Regarding this clonotype: The DNA is omitted, as the CDR3 cannot be located on it reliably, and the CDR3 follows TCRdb's listing. This chain uses TRBV20-1 with TRBJ1-1; the D segment call TRBD1 is taken from the table without a DNA check. Termini included, the CDR3 measures 22 amino acids. Germline CDR1 DFQATT, CDR2 SNEGSKA (reference sequence). CDR3 region: CSAREAPSSYEQYFGPGQEAFF.

This clonotype was observed at least ten times. The chain recombines TRBV2 with TRBJ1-5; 7 bases are shared with TRBD1. This CDR3 is built from 13 residues. Looked up from germline, CDR1 is SNHLY and CDR2 is FYNNEI. The ends lost 7 bases at V and 5 bases at J; junction bases unmatched: 5. CDR3 protein: CASMYGTDQPQHF. The CDR3 DNA reads as TGTGCCAGCATGTATGGGACAGATCAGCCCCAGCATTTT.

In this sample, this clonotype turned up many times. V gene TRBV20-1 combines with J gene TRBJ2-7; D gene unclear. V gave up 0 bases and J gave up 3 bases, with 21 bases separating them. The germline V gene has CDR1 DFQATT and CDR2 SNEGSKA (reference sequence). CDR3 length: 17 residues. CDR3 region: CSARDPRVVLLDYEQYF. CDR3 sequence (DNA): TGCAGTGCTAGAGATCCGAGAGTAGTTTTATTGGACTACGAGCAGTACTTC.

The chain joins TRBV20-1 to TRBJ1-5, with a weak D call TRBD1 (5 bases). This CDR3 region has 14 residues. CDR1 and CDR2 from the germline V gene are DFQATT and SNEGSKA (reference sequence). V lost 3 bases to trimming and J lost 2 bases, with 11 bases between them. The CDR3 DNA reads as TGCAGTGCTAGCACGGACATACGCAATCAGCCCCAGCATTTT. Protein product: CSASTDIRNQPQHF.

This clonotype showed up many times. This chain uses TRBV19 with TRBJ2-3; 10 nucleotides match TRBD1. The CDR3 runs 18 residues. V lost 3 bases to trimming and J lost 3 bases; unmatched junction nucleotides: 12. The germline gives CDR1 LNHDA, CDR2 SQIVND (reference sequence). CDR3 amino acids: CASSIPGFRDRGTDTQYF. CDR3 nucleotide sequence: TGTGCCAGTAGTATCCCCGGCTTCCGGGACAGGGGTACAGATACGCAGTATTTT.

This clonotype was found many times. V is TRBV4-1 and J is TRBJ1-1, with D maybe TRBD1 (5 bases). This CDR3 contains 13 residues. The V and J ends lost 4 bases and 6 bases respectively, with 12 bases between them. Germline-derived CDR1 and CDR2 are MGHRA and YSYEKL. CDR3 residues: CASSLEGTAEAFF. The CDR3 bases are TGCGCCAGCAGCCTAGAGGGGACGGCTGAAGCTTTCTTT.

This chain links TRBV5-1 with TRBJ1-1; TRBD1 might be the D (6 bases). The V and J ends lost 0 bases and 3 bases respectively, with 9 bases between them. The CDR3 totals 14 residues. The germline CDR1 and CDR2 sequences are SGHRS and YFSETQ. The CDR3 region is CASSLAGGHTEAFF. CDR3 sequence (DNA): TGCGCCAGCAGCTTGGCCGGGGGCCACACTGAAGCTTTCTTT.

This clonotype was seen ten or more times. The V and J genes are TRBV24-1 and TRBJ2-3; TRBD1 aligns across 9 bases. This CDR3 has 17 amino acids. Germline CDR1 KGHDR, CDR2 SFDVKD. Trimming removed 3 bases from V and 0 bases from J; junction bases left unmatched: 6. CDR3 sequence: CATSDPGQGSSTDTQYF. CDR3 DNA: TGTGCCACCAGTGATCCGGGACAGGGTTCTAGCACAGATACGCAGTATTTT.

This clonotype was detected ten times or more. CDR3 sequence (DNA): TGTGCCAGCAGCGAGACTGGAGAAACCAGCGGCTACACCTTC. It specifies CASSETGETSGYTF. The chain is built from TRBV7-9 and TRBJ1-2, with unresolved D. The V gene's germline CDR1 is SEHNR and CDR2 FQNEAQ (reference sequence). V was shortened by 5 bases and J by 8 bases, with 18 bases between the two germline ends. CDR3 length equals 14 residues.

This clonotype was seen repeatedly, ten times or more. This rearrangement joins TRBV12-5 to TRBJ2-7; D unresolved. Germline V gene sequence: CDR1 LGHNT, CDR2 FRNRAP. V was pared by 7 bases and J by 7 bases, with 5 bases between. The CDR3 is 9 residues long. The CDR3 loop is CASVREQYF. CDR3 DNA: TGTGCTAGTGTTCGTGAGCAGTACTTC.

A few counts support this clonotype. This chain uses TRBV2 with TRBJ2-1; TRBD2 matches 14 bases. The CDR3 is made up of 18 amino acids. J gave up 5 bases and V 4 bases, and 10 bases lay outside the gene matches. The germline V gene has CDR1 SNHLY and CDR2 FYNNEI. CDR3 bases: TGTGCCAGCAGTGCGCGACTAGCGGGGGGGCTTAGAAACAATGAGCAGTTCTTC. Its translation is CASSARLAGGLRNNEQFF.

Many counts were recorded for this clonotype. The chain uses TRBV20-1 and TRBJ1-2, with 9 bases identical to TRBD1. This CDR3 has 15 residues. Germline V gene lookup returns CDR1 DFQATT and CDR2 SNEGSKA (reference sequence). J gave up 6 bases and V 5 bases, and 13 bases lay outside the gene matches. The CDR3 here is CSAGKPGQGDHGYTF. The CDR3 DNA is TGCAGTGCTGGAAAACCGGGACAGGGCGATCATGGCTACACCTTC.

The V call is TRBV20-1, the J call TRBJ2-7, with 9 bases lining up with TRBD2. This CDR3 region has 13 residues. CDR1 DFQATT and CDR2 SNEGSKA come from the germline V gene (reference sequence). With 5 bases clipped from V and 5 bases from J, the junction kept 7 bases outside the gene matches. Here the CDR3 DNA reads TGCAGTGCTCCCAGCGGGGGGTTAAACGAGCAGTACTTC. Amino acids: CSAPSGGLNEQYF.

Turning to this clonotype: This is likely an artifact of a read error, given a far larger clone one base away. This chain links TRBV28 with TRBJ2-1; D gene unclear. The end of the DNA fits TRBJ2-5 better, so the J call may be wrong. CDR3 length: 14 amino acids. Germline CDR1 and CDR2: MDHEN and SYDVKM. CDR3 loop: CASSLWGKQGTQYF. The CDR3 nucleotides read TGTGCCAGCAGTTTATGGGGGAAACAAGGGACCCAGTACTTC.

This clonotype was observed many times. An end of the junction differs from the germline gene, which may be a read error. The chain carries TRBV5-1 and TRBJ1-1; D remains ambiguous. Germline V lookup: CDR1 SGHRS, CDR2 YFSETQ. The CDR3 covers 13 residues. The CDR3 sequence is CASSLAVNTEAFF. The DNA for the CDR3 is TGTGCCAGCAGCTTAGCAGTGAACACTGAAGCTTTCTTT.

This clonotype was recorded at least ten times. V is TRBV7-2 and J is TRBJ1-5, with D uncertain. Germline loops: CDR1 SGHTA, CDR2 FQGNSA. The length of the CDR3 is 14 residues. Trimming stripped 1 base from V and 6 bases from J, with 10 bases between. For the CDR3, the DNA is TGTGCCAGCAGCTTAGGTACCGCAGGTCAGCCCCAGCATTTT. It is translated as CASSLGTAGQPQHF. Variable domain in full (rest from reference TRBV7-2 and TRBJ1-5): GAGVSQSPSNKVTEKGKDVELRCDPISGHTALYWYRQSLGQGLEFLIYFQGNSAPDKSGLPSDRFSAERTGGSVSTLTIQRTQQEDSAVYLCASSLGTAGQPQHFGDGTRLSIL.

For this clonotype: This may come from a read error, since a much larger clone is one base off. V is TRBV20-1 and J is TRBJ2-5; 7 positions agree with TRBD2. The CDR3 is 16 residues long. CDR1 and CDR2 (germline): DFQATT, SNEGSKA (reference sequence). CDR3 amino acids: CGATPEFREGWETQYF. CDR3 coding DNA: TGCGGTGCAACCCCCGAGTTCAGGGAGGGTTGGGAGACCCAGTACTTC.

This clonotype was seen repeatedly, ten times or more. The chain uses TRBV20-1 and TRBJ2-3; 11 nucleotides match TRBD2. Germline trimming cut 7 bases from V and 0 bases from J; bases unmatched to any gene: 15. Germline V lookup: CDR1 DFQATT, CDR2 SNEGSKA (reference sequence). The CDR3 runs to 18 residues. The CDR3 loop is CSGLSVAGGYDSTDTQYF. For the CDR3, the DNA is TGCAGTGGGCTTAGCGTAGCGGGGGGGTACGATAGCACAGATACGCAGTATTTT.